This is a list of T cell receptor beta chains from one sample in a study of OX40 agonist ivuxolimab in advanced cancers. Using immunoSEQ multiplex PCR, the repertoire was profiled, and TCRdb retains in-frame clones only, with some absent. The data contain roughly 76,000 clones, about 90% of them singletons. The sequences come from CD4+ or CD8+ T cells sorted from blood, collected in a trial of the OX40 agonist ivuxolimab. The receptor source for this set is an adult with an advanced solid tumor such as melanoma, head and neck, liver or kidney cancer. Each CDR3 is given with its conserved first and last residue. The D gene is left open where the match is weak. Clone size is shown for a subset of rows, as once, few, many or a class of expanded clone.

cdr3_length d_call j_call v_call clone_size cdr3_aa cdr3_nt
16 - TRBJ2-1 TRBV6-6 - CASSYPDFGSYNEQFF TGTGCCAGCAGTTACCCCGACTTCGGCTCCTACAATGAGCAGTTCTTC
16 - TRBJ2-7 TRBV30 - CACLGDGAVGTYEQYF TGTGCCTGCCTAGGGGATGGGGCGGTAGGAACCTACGAGCAGTACTTC
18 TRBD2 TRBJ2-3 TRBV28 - CASSSIKTLAVRTDTQYF TGTGCCAGCAGTTCCATTAAGACTCTAGCGGTCCGCACAGATACGCAGTATTTT
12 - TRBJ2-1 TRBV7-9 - CASSFNRNEQFF TGTGCCAGCAGCTTCAACCGGAATGAGCAGTTCTTC
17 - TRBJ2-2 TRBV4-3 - CASSQVLQSKNTGELFF TGCGCCAGCAGCCAAGTACTACAGAGTAAGAACACCGGGGAGCTGTTTTTT
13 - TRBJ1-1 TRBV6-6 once CASSYSTGPEAFF TGTGCCAGCAGTTACTCGACAGGCCCGGAAGCTTTCTTT
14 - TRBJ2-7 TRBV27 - CASSLSGRSYEQYF TGTGCCAGCAGTCTAAGTGGCAGGTCCTACGAGCAGTACTTC
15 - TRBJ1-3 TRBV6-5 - CASSYSTLSGNTIYF TGTGCCAGCAGTTACTCGACCCTGTCTGGAAACACCATATATTTT
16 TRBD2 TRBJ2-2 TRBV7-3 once CASSLRLAGTSGELFF TGTGCCAGCAGCCTCAGACTAGCGGGAACGAGCGGGGAGCTGTTTTTT
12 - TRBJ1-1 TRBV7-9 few CASSYAGTEAFF TGTGCCAGCAGCTATGCGGGCACTGAAGCTTTCTTT
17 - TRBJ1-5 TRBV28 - CASLSPARGLSPQPQHF TGTGCCAGCCTCTCACCCGCAAGGGGCTTAAGTCCCCAGCCCCAGCATTTT
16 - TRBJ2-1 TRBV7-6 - CASSSTVVGSYNEQFF TGTGCCAGCAGCTCTACCGTGGTGGGCTCCTACAATGAGCAGTTCTTC
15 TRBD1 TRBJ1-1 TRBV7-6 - CASTRDRGLGTEAFF TGTGCCAGCACCCGGGACAGGGGGCTTGGCACTGAAGCTTTCTTT
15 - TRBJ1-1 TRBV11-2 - CASSLWIVGNTEAFF TGTGCCAGCAGCTTGTGGATCGTGGGAAACACTGAAGCTTTCTTT
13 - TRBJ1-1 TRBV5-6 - CASSLGANTEAFF TGTGCCAGCAGCTTGGGCGCGAACACTGAAGCTTTCTTT
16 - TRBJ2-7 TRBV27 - CASSVIPTGPGYEQYF TGTGCCAGCAGTGTAATCCCGACAGGTCCGGGCTACGAGCAGTACTTC
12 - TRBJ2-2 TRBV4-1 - CASGYVTGELFF TGCGCCAGCGGCTACGTCACCGGGGAGCTGTTTTTT
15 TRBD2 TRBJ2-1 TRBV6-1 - CASSPTSGSGYEQFF TGTGCCAGCAGTCCGACTAGCGGGAGTGGGTATGAGCAGTTCTTC
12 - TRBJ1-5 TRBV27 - CASSRGNQPQHF TGTGCCAGCAGCCGGGGCAATCAGCCCCAGCATTTT
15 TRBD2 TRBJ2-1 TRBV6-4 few CASSETSGRAGEQFF TGTGCCAGCAGTGAGACTAGCGGGAGGGCCGGGGAGCAGTTCTTC
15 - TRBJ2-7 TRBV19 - CASSIGAGTSYEQYF TGTGCCAGTAGTATTGGGGCCGGGACTTCCTACGAGCAGTACTTC
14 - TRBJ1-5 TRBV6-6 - CASSAQGENQPQHF TGTGCCAGCAGTGCGCAGGGTGAGAATCAGCCCCAGCATTTT
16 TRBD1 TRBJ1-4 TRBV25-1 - CAIRGPGTGEGEKLFF TGTGCCATCAGGGGTCCCGGGACAGGGGAGGGTGAAAAACTGTTTTTT
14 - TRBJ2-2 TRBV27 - CASSGGLNTGELFF TGTGCCAGCAGTGGGGGACTGAACACCGGGGAGCTGTTTTTT
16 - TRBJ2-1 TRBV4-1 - CASSQELGLTGPEQFF TGCGCCAGCAGCCAAGAGTTAGGACTCACGGGGCCCGAGCAGTTCTTC
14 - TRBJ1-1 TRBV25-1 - CASSVQGRGTEAFF TGTGCCAGCAGTGTGCAGGGGAGGGGAACTGAAGCTTTCTTT
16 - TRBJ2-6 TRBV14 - CASSQWWDSGANVLTF TGTGCCAGCAGCCAATGGTGGGACTCTGGGGCCAACGTCCTGACTTTC
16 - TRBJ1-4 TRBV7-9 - CASSLRGRGRNEKLFF TGTGCCAGCAGCTTACGGGGGAGGGGGAGAAATGAAAAACTGTTTTTT
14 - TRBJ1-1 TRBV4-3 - CASSHRVGRAEAFF TGCGCCAGCAGCCATCGAGTCGGTAGGGCTGAAGCTTTCTTT
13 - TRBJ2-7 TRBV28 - CASSLNRVYEQYF TGTGCCAGCAGTTTAAACAGGGTATACGAGCAGTACTTC
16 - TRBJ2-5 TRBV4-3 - CASSQDHRSSQETQYF TGCGCCAGCAGCCAAGATCACCGCTCGTCCCAAGAGACCCAGTACTTC
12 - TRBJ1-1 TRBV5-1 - CASSFWGAEAFF TGCGCCAGCAGTTTCTGGGGGGCTGAAGCTTTCTTT
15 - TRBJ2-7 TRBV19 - CASSIDLTLRDEQYF TGTGCCAGTAGTATAGATCTTACCCTTCGGGACGAGCAGTACTTC